Below, 27 T cell receptor beta chains from the same sample are listed, as sequenced in a study of T cells in tumors after PD-1 blockade (dated by TCRdb to between 2018 and 2021). Taken with the paper, the label for time point translates to: before anti-PD-1 therapy. The receptor library was made with the immunoSEQ multiplex PCR assay. What TCRdb holds here is the immuneACCESS table cut down to in-frame rearrangements. Part of the clones is not present; checked against another copy, under half of the missing clones reflect an unresolved V gene, and the others are unexplained. This sample lists 55,000 to 70,000 clones; 80% were detected once. Of the sample, 13% is held by the ten largest clones. The sample was PBMCs, taken before anti-PD-1 treatment. These receptors all stem from a human donor with basal cell carcinoma.

The chain recombines TRBV18 with TRBJ2-1; D call uncertain. Trimming stripped 1 base from V and 7 bases from J, with 11 bases between. Germline CDR1 and CDR2: KGHSH and LQKENI. The CDR3 runs to 14 residues. The CDR3 loop is CASSPQGSRNEQFF. The CDR3, as DNA: TGTGCCAGCTCACCACAGGGTTCGCGTAATGAGCAGTTCTTC.

J is TRBJ2-1 and V is TRBV9; possible D gene TRBD2, 5 bases. Germline V gives CDR1 SGDLS, CDR2 YYNGEE. V lost 3 bases, J lost 4 bases, and 11 bases lay in between. There are 14 residues in the CDR3. CDR3 region: CASSEDGVYNEQFF. CDR3 DNA sequence: TGTGCCAGCAGCGAAGACGGGGTATACAATGAGCAGTTCTTC.

The chain employs TRBV6-5 and TRBJ2-5; D is unresolved. This CDR3 has 15 amino acids. The germline V gene has CDR1 MNHEY and CDR2 SVGAGI. V was cut by 0 bases and J by 1 base, with 9 bases left in between. Here the CDR3 DNA reads TGTGCCAGCAGTTACTCCCGCTGGGCCCAAGAGACCCAGTACTTC. Its protein product is CASSYSRWAQETQYF.

The CDR3 DNA is TGTGCCAGCAGTTTAAGGGGAGCCTATAATTCACCCCTCCACTTT. This codes for CASSLRGAYNSPLHF. The chain is built from TRBV27 and TRBJ1-6; tentatively, D is TRBD1 (5 bases). Germline lookup yields CDR1 MNHEY and CDR2 SMNVEV (reference sequence). The V gene lost 2 bases and the J gene lost 2 bases, with 7 bases spanning the gap. The CDR3 loop spans 15 amino acids.

This rearrangement joins TRBV19 to TRBJ2-2, with D uncertain. Looked up from germline, CDR1 is LNHDA and CDR2 is SQIVND (reference sequence). V was pared by 6 bases and J by 4 bases, with 9 bases between. This CDR3 contains 13 residues. The DNA for the CDR3 is TGTGCCAGTAGGTCGGAGTTCACCGGGGAGCTGTTTTTT. Translated: CASRSEFTGELFF.

The chain uses TRBV11-3 and TRBJ2-1; TRBD2 is a possible D gene (6 bases). V shed 4 bases and J shed 4 bases, with 14 bases lying between them. The length of the CDR3 is 15 residues. The germline V gene encodes CDR1 SGHNT and CDR2 YENEEA. The chain's CDR3 is CASSSIRGSYNEQFF. The CDR3 DNA sequence: TGTGCCAGCAGCTCCATACGGGGGAGTTACAATGAGCAGTTCTTC.

The V gene is TRBV30, the J gene TRBJ1-2, with 9 positions matching TRBD1. Trimming removed 3 bases from V and 4 bases from J; junction bases left unmatched: 18. This CDR3 comprises 18 residues. Germline loops: CDR1 GTSNPN, CDR2 SVGIG (reference sequence). The CDR3 DNA follows: TGTGCCTGGAGCAATACAGGGGGCTCGGCTTTTGCTTTCTATGGCTACACCTTC. It codes for CAWSNTGGSAFAFYGYTF.

The V and J genes are TRBV6-5 and TRBJ2-2; D is unclear. The CDR3 is 14 residues long. The V end was cut by 8 bases, the J end by 0 bases, with 10 bases between. CDR1 and CDR2 (germline): MNHEY, SVGAGI. The DNA of the CDR3 is TGTGCCAGCTTCTTAGGGACGAACACCGGGGAGCTGTTTTTT. It encodes CASFLGTNTGELFF.

The gene calls are TRBV7-6 and TRBJ1-6; D is possibly TRBD1 (6 bases). The germline CDR1 and CDR2 sequences are SGHVS and FNYEAQ. This CDR3 region has 16 residues. Trimming took off 5 bases at V and 7 bases at J, with 18 bases between the two ends. The chain's CDR3 is CASSPISGGANSPLHF. CDR3 coding DNA: TGTGCCAGCAGCCCTATCAGTGGGGGGGCGAATTCACCCCTCCACTTT.

V usage is TRBV25-1 and J usage is TRBJ1-1; D unresolved. The CDR3 length is 15 residues. CDR1 is MGHDK and CDR2 is SYGVNS in the germline V gene. The V end was cut by 3 bases, the J end by 1 base, with 12 bases between. The DNA of the CDR3 is TGTGCCAGCAGTGAGCAGAGGAGGGCGAACACTGAAGCTTTCTTT. Encoded protein: CASSEQRRANTEAFF. The full variable domain, with the rest looked up from reference TRBV25-1 and TRBJ1-1, is EADIYQTPRYLVIGTGKKITLECSQTMGHDKMYWYQQDPGMELHLIHYSYGVNSTEKGDLSSESTVSRIRTEHFPLTLESARPSHTSQYLCASSEQRRANTEAFFGQGTRLTVV.

This clone was detected only once. The rearrangement links TRBV19 to TRBJ1-4, with D tentatively TRBD1 (6 bases). There are 14 residues in the CDR3. V lost 5 bases, J lost 6 bases, and 13 bases lay in between. Germline V gives CDR1 LNHDA, CDR2 SQIVND (reference sequence). The CDR3 region has the DNA TGTGCCAGTAGTCCCGGGCAGGGGTATGAAAAACTGTTTTTT. Amino acids: CASSPGQGYEKLFF.

V is TRBV12-5 and J is TRBJ1-3; 11 nucleotides agree with TRBD1. V lost 7 bases and J lost 7; bases outside the gene matches: 6. In germline, CDR1 is LGHNT, CDR2 FRNRAP. This CDR3 has 14 amino acids. The DNA of the CDR3 is TGTGCTAGTGCCCTCGGGACAGGGGGGAACACCATATATTTT. It encodes CASALGTGGNTIYF. Based on the CDR3 plus reference TRBV12-5 and TRBJ1-3, the full variable domain is DARVTQTPRHKVTEMGQEVTMRCQPILGHNTVFWYRQTMMQGLELLAYFRNRAPLDDSGMPKDRFSAEMPDATLATLKIQPSEPRDSAVYFCASALGTGGNTIYFGEGSWLTVV.

This chain connects TRBV9 to TRBJ2-3; TRBD1 matches 7 bases. This CDR3 comprises 15 residues. The junction had 4 bases not matched to a gene; V was cut back by 3 bases and J by 0 bases. In germline, CDR1 is SGDLS, CDR2 YYNGEE. CDR3 nucleotides: TGTGCCAGCAGCGCCGACAGGGTCAGCACAGATACGCAGTATTTT. Its translation is CASSADRVSTDTQYF.

This clone came up a few times. Here the CDR3 reads CASSLVESSSYNEQFF. CDR3 nucleotides: TGTGCCAGCAGCTTAGTCGAAAGTAGCTCCTACAATGAGCAGTTCTTC. This sequence joins TRBV7-8 and TRBJ2-1; D remains unclear. This CDR3 spans 16 amino acids. V dropped 1 base and J dropped 0 bases, with 10 bases sitting between them. Germline V gene data show CDR1 as SGHVS and CDR2 as FQNEAQ. Combining the CDR3 with reference TRBV7-8 and TRBJ2-1 gives the whole variable domain GAGVSQSPRYKVAKRGQDVALRCDPISGHVSLFWYQQALGQGPEFLTYFQNEAQLDKSGLPSDRFFAERPEGSVSTLKIQRTQQEDSAVYLCASSLVESSSYNEQFFGPGTRLTVL.

This chain uses TRBV5-1 with TRBJ1-2, with no clear D. The CDR3 spans 14 residues. Germline V gene lookup returns CDR1 SGHRS and CDR2 YFSETQ. V was trimmed by 1 base and J by 4 bases, leaving 11 bases between them. In nucleotides, the CDR3 is TGCGCCAGCAGCTTGTCTCGGAGCGGCTATGGCTACACCTTC. Its protein is CASSLSRSGYGYTF.

The chain links TRBV19 to TRBJ1-4; TRBD1 matches at 11 bases. This CDR3 is 14 amino acids long. Trimming at V came to 8 bases and at J to 3 bases, leaving 2 bases not matched to a gene. The germline gives CDR1 LNHDA, CDR2 SQIVND (reference sequence). Here the CDR3 DNA reads TGTGCCAGTGGACAGGGGGCTGCTAATGAAAAACTGTTTTTT. This gives the protein CASGQGAANEKLFF.

This clone has only one observation. The chain is built from TRBV19 and TRBJ2-6, with a possible D match to TRBD2 (5 bases). Per germline, CDR1 LNHDA and CDR2 SQIVND (reference sequence). The CDR3 extends over 15 amino acids. V lost 6 bases and J lost 0, with 9 bases in between. The CDR3 DNA sequence: TGTGCCAGTAGCCTTGAGGGCTCTGGGGCCAACGTCCTGACTTTC. Its translation is CASSLEGSGANVLTF.

This clone showed up just a few times. The gene calls are TRBV12-1 and TRBJ1-1. TRBV12-1 is recorded as a pseudogene. The CDR3 length is 15 residues. The CDR3 is CASSTLERMNTEAFF. The CDR3 DNA reads as TGTGCCAGCAGCACCCTAGAGAGAATGAACACTGAAGCTTTCTTT.

CDR3 in DNA: TGTGCCAGCAGTACGTCCTACGAGCAGTACTTC. This translates into CASSTSYEQYF. The rearrangement links TRBV6-5 to TRBJ2-7, with D unresolved. This CDR3 has 11 amino acids. Trimming left V 5 bases short and J 1 base short, with 3 bases between. Germline assignment: CDR1 MNHEY and CDR2 SVGAGI.

The V and J genes are TRBV18 and TRBJ1-4; maybe TRBD1 (5 bases). Per the germline V gene, CDR1 is KGHSH and CDR2 is LQKENI. V shed 2 bases and J shed 3 bases, with 7 bases lying between them. The CDR3 totals 14 residues. This CDR3 reads CASSPSRANEKLFF. The CDR3 region has the DNA TGTGCCAGCTCACCAAGCAGGGCTAATGAAAAACTGTTTTTT.

In this sample, this clone turned up a few times. J is TRBJ2-1 and V is TRBV5-1; weak D call: TRBD2 (7 bases). Trimming stripped 0 bases from V and 7 bases from J, with 14 bases between. The CDR3 runs to 15 residues. CDR1 SGHRS and CDR2 YFSETQ come from the germline V gene. DNA of the CDR3: TGCGCCAGCAGCTTGGTAGCAGGGGAGGGGAATGAGCAGTTCTTC. Its translation is CASSLVAGEGNEQFF. The full variable domain, in which reference TRBV5-1 and TRBJ2-1 provide the parts outside the CDR3, is KAGVTQTPRYLIKTRGQQVTLSCSPISGHRSVSWYQQTPGQGLQFLFEYFSETQRNKGNFPGRFSGRQFSNSRSEMNVSTLELGDSALYLCASSLVAGEGNEQFFGPGTRLTVL.

The chain uses TRBV9 and TRBJ2-7; 7 nucleotides align to TRBD1. V was clipped by 3 bases and J by 1 base; unmatched bases: 7. Germline V CDR1 and CDR2: SGDLS, YYNGEE. CDR3 length: 15 residues. CDR3 DNA sequence: TGTGCCAGCAGCGCAAGTGACAGGGCTTCCTACGAGCAGTACTTC. Encoded protein: CASSASDRASYEQYF.

V is TRBV19 and J is TRBJ1-6; weak D call: TRBD1 (6 bases). The germline gives CDR1 LNHDA, CDR2 SQIVND (reference sequence). This CDR3 contains 14 residues. The V gene lost 0 bases and the J gene lost 13 bases, with 13 bases spanning the gap. CDR3: CASSIEGAFGPLHF. CDR3 bases: TGTGCCAGTAGTATAGAGGGGGCCTTCGGTCCCCTCCACTTT.

CDR3: CSVEDIGRTYNEQFF. The CDR3 DNA sequence: TGCAGCGTTGAAGATATTGGCAGAACCTACAATGAGCAGTTCTTC. The chain joins TRBV29-1 to TRBJ2-1; no clear D gene. The germline V gene encodes CDR1 SQVTM and CDR2 ANQGSEA. The CDR3 spans 15 residues. Trimming stripped 0 bases from V and 2 bases from J, with 11 bases between.

This sequence joins TRBV2 and TRBJ1-1, with 12 bases fitting TRBD1. The CDR3 length is 18 residues. Germline V lookup: CDR1 SNHLY, CDR2 FYNNEI. J gave up 5 bases and V 1 base, and 11 bases lay outside the gene matches. CDR3 coding DNA: TGTGCCAGCAGTGAAGATTGGGACAGGGGGCGGACAGGGACTGAAGCTTTCTTT. This gives the protein CASSEDWDRGRTGTEAFF.

This clone has just a few counts. This sequence joins TRBV6-5 and TRBJ2-2; D ambiguous. CDR3 length: 12 residues. Between the trimmed V and J ends, which lost 2 bases and 5 bases, there was a span of 3 bases. The germline CDR1 and CDR2 sequences are MNHEY and SVGAGI. Written as DNA, the CDR3 is TGTGCCAGCAGTTACCCGACCGGGGAGCTGTTTTTT. Translation gives CASSYPTGELFF.

The CDR3 bases are TGTGCCAGCAGCTTAGGGGCAGAGCCCCTCTATGGCTACACCTTC. Amino acids: CASSLGAEPLYGYTF. The chain recombines TRBV7-2 with TRBJ1-2; D unclear. Germline V gene data show CDR1 as SGHTA and CDR2 as FQGNSA. The CDR3 is 15 amino acids. V lost 1 base to trimming and J lost 4 bases, with 13 bases between them.